This T cell receptor (beta chain) was obtained from a study of blood T cell repertoires in COVID-19. Study summary: T cells, B-cell-depleted T cells, or PBMCs provided the cDNA or gDNA that served as material.

Participants were aged 18 to 89 years, lived in roughly 23 US areas, and enrolled virtually. Original handling: Amplified reference gene primers provided the basis for estimating nucleated cell counts. Assay used: immunoSEQ multiplex PCR; TCRdb lists only in-frame clones, some missing. V and J calls and clone size are those listed in that table; D and trimming were worked out from the DNA. The data show about 280,000 clones, around 90% seen once. This sequence was found in a woman aged 18-30 years with acute COVID-19. Sequencing was done on a sample of PBMCs or T cells enriched from blood (not recorded which).

The CDR3 reads CATRGGRTYNEQFF. DNA of the CDR3: TGTGCCACCCGGGGGGGGCGGACCTACAATGAGCAGTTCTTC. The chain carries TRBV7-2 and TRBJ2-1; TRBD2 agrees at 8 bases. The CDR3 is made up of 14 amino acids. Germline CDR1 reads SGHTA; CDR2 reads FQGNSA. With V trimmed by 10 bases and J by 2 bases, 7 bases remained unmatched.